This T cell receptor (beta chain) was sequenced during a study of identical twins (dated by TCRdb to the mid-2010s). In terms of the full investigation: To test whether fetal clonotypes persist, this study deep-sequenced TCR alpha and beta repertoires from monozygotic twins, from unrelated adults of various ages, and from cord blood. To rule out contamination, the twin experiments were replicated at different times with different library preparation protocols. What the work shows at the level of the full study, not this receptor alone: Conclusions relied on cross-sectional statistical analysis, since the same donors could not be followed over many years. Invariant T cells such as MAIT and iNKT could partly confound zero-insertion analyses, although diverse VJ usage argued against such confounding for most clonotypes. Compared with coincidental sharing between unrelated individuals, an excess of low generation-probability sequences was observed among out-of-frame TCR alpha sequences shared between twins. In monozygotic twins, out-of-frame TCR alpha sharing was systematically underestimated by recombination models, although the models agreed with sharing between unrelated individuals. A weaker excess of twin sharing was found in beta out-of-frame sequences because the signal-to-noise ratio was lowered by fewer shared sequences. Abundant cord blood beta clonotypes had fewer insertions, young adult naive repertoires showed a similar but weaker trend, and memory repertoires showed no such trend.

To prepare the library, 5' RACE was applied. Sequencing took place on an Illumina HiSeq 2000. Template switching introduced a universal primer binding site; the final cDNA contained a unique molecular identifier, enabling accurate counting of TCR cDNA molecules. Specific primers in the conserved constant-segment region were used to synthesize first-strand cDNA for the TCR alpha and beta chains. Each cDNA library was double barcoded, with a SMART-Mk sample barcode plus Illumina barcodes, to control for contamination. TruSeq adapter sequences, together with Illumina sample barcodes, were added in two successive PCR steps. Sequencing of the TCR alpha and beta cDNA libraries was done on the Illumina HiSeq platform using custom primers. As for how the authors treated the data: MiGEC processed the raw reads to extract unique molecular identifiers, while MiXCR was used to determine the CDR3 positions. Recombination models were inferred per individual with the repgenHMM and IGoR tools using an EM algorithm. Shared clonotypes were analyzed with the tcR package in R, and sharing was normalized by the product of cloneset sizes. Out-of-frame nonproductive sequences were analyzed to study raw recombination free of thymic and clonal selection effects. TCRdb took the public reads, trimmed them with fastp at Q25, ran MiXCR for clone calling and kept in-frame beta chains. Each CDR3 protein appears once, grouped with its most common genes and DNA. The V and J calls shown here were made by TCRdb, not taken from the authors' results. The sample contains more than 200,000 distinct CDR3 sequences, more than 13% of them found a single time. Clones ranked in the top ten supply 8.5% to 10% of the sample.

As to this clonotype: Which antigen it targets is not known. Base quality data are lacking; no much larger clone is found one base away.

Every donor in the study was a healthy Caucasian. Using Miltenyi CD45RO+ enrichment and human naive T-cell isolation kits, memory (CD45RO+) and naive T cells were isolated from PBMC. The receptor comes from a woman between 18 and 29 years old in good health. Material: memory (CD45RO+) T cells sorted from blood. What this sample's cell subset or site label stands for: CD45RO+ enriched T cells.

The sequenced DNA: TGTGCCAGCAGCTTAGCTTTAAACAATGAGCAGTTCTTC. Its protein product is CASSLALNNEQFF. Recombination connected TRBV7-6 to TRBJ2-1; the D gene cannot be resolved reliably. V and J are truncated by 0 bases and 5 bases respectively, leaving an intervening sequence of 5 bases. Counted from cysteine to phenylalanine, this CDR3 has 13 amino acids. The retained sequence is limited to the CDR3, 39 bases, with the frame set at the first base. Based on the germline V gene, the CDR1 and CDR2 sequences are SGHVS and FNYEAQ.